Below, 6 T cell receptor beta chains from the same sample are listed, as sequenced in a study of Graves' ophthalmopathy and Graves' hyperthyroidism. RNA transcripts were the source from which TCR beta CDR3 regions were amplified. Second-round multiplex PCR came after first-round RT-PCR with HTBI primers. TCRdb re-called the multiplex PCR reads through MiXCR, storing one row per CDR3 protein. The table includes 220,000 or so distinct CDR3 sequences, 20% to 25% detected once. Material for sequencing was peripheral blood. All receptors derive from a woman aged 50 to 65 with Graves' ophthalmopathy.

CDR3 in amino acids: CASSQQGPYGYTF. CDR3 bases: TGCGCCAGCAGTCAACAGGGTCCGTATGGCTACACCTTC. The rearrangement links TRBV10-2 to TRBJ1-2, with TRBD1 as a possible D gene (6 bases). Trimming removed 5 bases from V and 5 bases from J, with 12 bases in between. The CDR3 covers 13 residues. Germline V gene lookup returns CDR1 WSHSY and CDR2 SAAADI.

This clonotype was counted ten times or more. This rearrangement joins TRBV9 to TRBJ2-7; 7 bases map to TRBD1. Germline loops: CDR1 SGDLS, CDR2 YYNGEE. This CDR3 comprises 13 residues. The trim removed 4 bases at V and 6 bases at J, leaving 7 bases unmatched. This CDR3 is CASSPRQGREQYF. CDR3 DNA: TGTGCCAGCAGCCCCCGACAGGGTCGCGAGCAGTACTTC.

This clonotype showed up many times. A read error may account for a junction end that differs from germline. CDR3 sequence: CASSHSYRGTSSGNTIYF. The CDR3, as DNA: TGTGCCAGCAGTCACTCGTACAGGGGAACCTCCTCTGGAAACACCATATATTTT. V usage is TRBV6-2 or TRBV6-3 and J usage is TRBJ1-3; 7 nucleotides match TRBD1. Germline CDR1 MNHEY, CDR2 SVGEGT. The CDR3 is 18 residues long.

The genes are TRBV30 and TRBJ2-2; 8 nucleotides match TRBD1. Germline lookup yields CDR1 GTSNPN and CDR2 SVGIG (reference sequence). Germline trimming cut 2 bases from V and 2 bases from J; bases unmatched to any gene: 7. The CDR3 is 16 residues long. The CDR3 sequence: CAWSRDRRINTGELFF. As DNA, the CDR3 is TGTGCCTGGAGTAGGGACAGGCGGATCAACACCGGGGAGCTGTTTTTT.

This clonotype appeared once. DNA of the CDR3: TGTGCCAGCAGTGGGGACAGGGCTCGTGGCTACACCTTC. Encoded protein: CASSGDRARGYTF. The chain is built from TRBV6-2 or TRBV6-3 and TRBJ1-2, with 9 bases identical to TRBD1. The germline V gene has CDR1 MNHEY and CDR2 SVGEGT. J was trimmed by 7 bases and V by 5 bases; bases with no gene match: 5. This CDR3 spans 13 amino acids.

This clonotype has only a few counts. The DNA for the CDR3 is TGTGCCAGCAGCTTAGAACAGGACTCCTACGAGCAGTACTTC. This gives the protein CASSLEQDSYEQYF. The rearrangement joins TRBV7-2 to TRBJ2-7; D is possibly TRBD1 (5 bases). V lost 1 base, J lost 0 bases, and 7 bases lay in between. CDR1 is SGHTA and CDR2 is FQGNSA in the germline V gene. There are 14 residues in the CDR3.